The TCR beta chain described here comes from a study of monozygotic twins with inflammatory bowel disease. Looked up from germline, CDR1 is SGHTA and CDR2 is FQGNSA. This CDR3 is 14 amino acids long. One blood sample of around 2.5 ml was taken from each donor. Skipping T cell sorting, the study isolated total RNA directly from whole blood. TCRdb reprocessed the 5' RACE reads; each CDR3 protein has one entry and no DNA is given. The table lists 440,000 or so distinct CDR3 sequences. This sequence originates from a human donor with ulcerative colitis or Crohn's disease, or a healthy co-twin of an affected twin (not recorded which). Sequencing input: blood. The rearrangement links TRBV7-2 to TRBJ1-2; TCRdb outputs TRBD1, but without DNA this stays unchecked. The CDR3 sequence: CASSIYPGDYGYTF.